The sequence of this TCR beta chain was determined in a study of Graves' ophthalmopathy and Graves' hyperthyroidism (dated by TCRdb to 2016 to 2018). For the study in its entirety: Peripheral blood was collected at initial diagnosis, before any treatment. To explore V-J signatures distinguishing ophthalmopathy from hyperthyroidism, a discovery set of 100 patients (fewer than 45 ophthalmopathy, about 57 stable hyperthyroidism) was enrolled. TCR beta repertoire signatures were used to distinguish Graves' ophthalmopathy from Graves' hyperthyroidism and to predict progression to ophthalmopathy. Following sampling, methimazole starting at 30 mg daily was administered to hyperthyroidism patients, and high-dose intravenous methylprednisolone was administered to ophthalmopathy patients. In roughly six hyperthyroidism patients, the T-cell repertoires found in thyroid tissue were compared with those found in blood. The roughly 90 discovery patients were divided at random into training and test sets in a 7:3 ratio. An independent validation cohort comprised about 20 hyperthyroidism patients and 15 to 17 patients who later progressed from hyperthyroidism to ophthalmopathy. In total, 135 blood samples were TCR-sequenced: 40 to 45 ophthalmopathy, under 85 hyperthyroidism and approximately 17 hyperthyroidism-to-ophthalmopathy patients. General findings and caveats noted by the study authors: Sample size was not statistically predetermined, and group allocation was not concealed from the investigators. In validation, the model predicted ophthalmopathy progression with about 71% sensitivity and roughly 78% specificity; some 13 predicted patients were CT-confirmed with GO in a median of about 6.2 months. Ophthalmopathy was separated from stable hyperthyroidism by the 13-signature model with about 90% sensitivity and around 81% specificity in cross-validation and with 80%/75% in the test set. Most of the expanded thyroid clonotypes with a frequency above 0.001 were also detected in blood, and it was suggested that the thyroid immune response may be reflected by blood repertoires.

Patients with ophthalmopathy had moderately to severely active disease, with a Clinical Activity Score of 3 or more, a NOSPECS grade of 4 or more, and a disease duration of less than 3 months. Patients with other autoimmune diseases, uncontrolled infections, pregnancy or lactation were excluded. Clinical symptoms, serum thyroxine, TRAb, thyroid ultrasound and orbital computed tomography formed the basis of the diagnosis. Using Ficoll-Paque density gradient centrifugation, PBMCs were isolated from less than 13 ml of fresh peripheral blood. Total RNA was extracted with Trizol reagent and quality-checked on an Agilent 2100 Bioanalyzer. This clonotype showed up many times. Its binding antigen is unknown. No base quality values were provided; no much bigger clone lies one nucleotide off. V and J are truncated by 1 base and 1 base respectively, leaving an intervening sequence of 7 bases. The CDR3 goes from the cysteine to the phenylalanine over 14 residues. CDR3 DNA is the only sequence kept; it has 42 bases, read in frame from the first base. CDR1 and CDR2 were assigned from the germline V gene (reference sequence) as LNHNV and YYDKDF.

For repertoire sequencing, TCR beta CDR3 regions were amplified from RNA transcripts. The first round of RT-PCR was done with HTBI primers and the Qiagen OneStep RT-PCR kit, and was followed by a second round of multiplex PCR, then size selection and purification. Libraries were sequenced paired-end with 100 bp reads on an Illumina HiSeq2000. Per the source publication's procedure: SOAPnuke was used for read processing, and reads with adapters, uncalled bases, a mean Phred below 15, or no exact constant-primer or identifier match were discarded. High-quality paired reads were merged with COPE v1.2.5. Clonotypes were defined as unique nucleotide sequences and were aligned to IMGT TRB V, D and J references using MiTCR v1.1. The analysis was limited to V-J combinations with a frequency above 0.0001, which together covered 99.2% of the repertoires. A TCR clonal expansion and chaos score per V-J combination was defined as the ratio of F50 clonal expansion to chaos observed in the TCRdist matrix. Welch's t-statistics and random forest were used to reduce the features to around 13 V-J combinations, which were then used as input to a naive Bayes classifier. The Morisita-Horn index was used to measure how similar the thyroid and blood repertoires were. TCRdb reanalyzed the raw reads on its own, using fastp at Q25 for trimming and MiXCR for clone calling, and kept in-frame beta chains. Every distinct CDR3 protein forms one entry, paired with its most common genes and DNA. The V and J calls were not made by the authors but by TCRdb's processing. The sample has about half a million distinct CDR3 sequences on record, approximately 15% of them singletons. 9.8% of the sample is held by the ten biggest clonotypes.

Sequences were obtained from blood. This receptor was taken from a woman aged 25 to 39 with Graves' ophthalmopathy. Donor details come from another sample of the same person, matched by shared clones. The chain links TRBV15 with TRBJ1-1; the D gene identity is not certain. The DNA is TGTGCCACCAGCAGAGGGGCGGGGAACACTGAAGCTTTCTTT. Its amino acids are CATSRGAGNTEAFF.